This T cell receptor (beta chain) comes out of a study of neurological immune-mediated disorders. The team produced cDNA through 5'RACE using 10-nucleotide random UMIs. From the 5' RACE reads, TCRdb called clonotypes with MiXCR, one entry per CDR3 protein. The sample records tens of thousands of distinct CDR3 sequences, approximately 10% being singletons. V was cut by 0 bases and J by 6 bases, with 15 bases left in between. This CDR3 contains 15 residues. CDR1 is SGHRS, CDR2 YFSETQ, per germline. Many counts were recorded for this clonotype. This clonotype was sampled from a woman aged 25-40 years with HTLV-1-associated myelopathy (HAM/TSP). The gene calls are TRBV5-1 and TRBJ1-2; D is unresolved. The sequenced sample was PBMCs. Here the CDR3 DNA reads TGCGCCAGCAGCTTGGCTCAGAGCTCTTTGAATGGCTACACCTTC. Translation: CASSLAQSSLNGYTF.